This T cell receptor (beta chain) was retrieved from a study of blood T cells in healthy people across ages. Overall study findings and caveats: Estimated diversity that came from one million T cells was considered an underestimate.

About this clonotype: What it binds is not known.

With a J-beta primer mix and a sample-barcoded 5' primer, a second PCR ran roughly 7 to 11 cycles. TCRdb reprocessed the 5' RACE reads via MiXCR and lists one record per CDR3 protein. The table lists about a million distinct CDR3 sequences, roughly 47% of them singletons, with 20% to 25% in the top ten. Germline V gene sequence: CDR1 MNHEY, CDR2 SMNVEV (reference sequence). The CDR3 is made up of 14 amino acids. This clonotype was sampled from a woman aged 55-70 years in good health. The chain combines TRBV27 with TRBJ2-4; 10 nucleotides align to TRBD1. The J call may be faulty, since TRBJ2-7 better matches the DNA end. Sequenced: blood. DNA of the CDR3: TGTGCCAGCCGACGCCCGGACAGGGGGTCCGAGCAGTACTTC. Protein sequence: CASRRPDRGSEQYF.